This paragraph covers one TCR beta chain sequence. Its specificity is unknown. Every single patient, without exception, relapsed after autologous stem cell transplantation, and brentuximab vedotin exposure varied. Produced via immunoSEQ multiplex PCR; TCRdb's table is partial and in-frame only. The sample consists of around 14,000 clones, around 83% of them appearing once. The CDR3 runs to 16 residues. CDR1 is WNHNN and CDR2 is SYGVQD in the germline V gene (reference sequence). The germline V and J ends were trimmed by 6 bases and 0 bases, with 17 bases remaining between them. The sample originates from a study of PD-1 blockade in classical Hodgkin lymphoma. Whole-study findings and limits: Diversity in CD4+ TCRs, unlike that measured in CD8+ TCRs, had risen significantly by C4D1.

The sequence was collected from a human donor with classical Hodgkin lymphoma. The starting material was peripheral blood mononuclear cells (PBMCs), obtained before the second cycle of nivolumab. The chain combines TRBV10-1 with TRBJ1-1, with D perhaps TRBD1 (6 bases). This CDR3 is CASSEGRGTMNTEAFF. As DNA, the CDR3 is TGCGCCAGCAGCGAGGGAAGGGGGACGATGAACACTGAAGCTTTCTTT.